One sample yielded the 13 T cell receptor beta chains listed below, sequenced in a study of radiation and T cells in renal cell carcinoma. The treatment: treatment-naive control, cytoreductive nephrectomy. Libraries were prepared by immunoSEQ multiplex PCR; TCRdb keeps only in-frame clonotypes and omits some of them. The repertoire includes over 15,000 clones, under 70% of them detected once, and roughly a tenth sits in the top ten. Sequences were derived from tumor tissue, sampled from a patient whose treatment was nephrectomy without radiotherapy. These receptors came from a middle-aged man with renal cell carcinoma.

Only a few counts were recorded for this clone. The rearrangement links TRBV14 to TRBJ1-1; TRBD1 is a possible D gene (6 bases). Germline values: CDR1 SGHDN, CDR2 FVKESK. The CDR3 extends over 17 amino acids. The V gene lost 0 bases and the J gene lost 0 bases, with 14 bases spanning the gap. The CDR3 loop reads CASSQDFGGGMNTEAFF. CDR3 coding DNA: TGTGCCAGCAGCCAAGATTTCGGGGGCGGCATGAACACTGAAGCTTTCTTT.

V is TRBV19 and J is TRBJ1-2; a weak D match, TRBD1 (6 bases). Trimming shortened V by 2 bases and J by 6 bases, and 16 bases separated the two germline ends. CDR1 is LNHDA, CDR2 SQIVND, per germline (reference sequence). This CDR3 region has 15 residues. The CDR3 region is CASSILSSGGNGYTF. CDR3 DNA: TGTGCCAGTAGTATATTATCATCGGGGGGCAATGGCTACACCTTC.

This clone was found a few times. V is TRBV19 and J is TRBJ1-2, with a tentative D call TRBD1 (5 bases). The CDR3 runs to 13 residues. Germline CDR1 reads LNHDA; CDR2 reads SQIVND (reference sequence). Trimming took off 3 bases at V and 5 bases at J, with 10 bases between the two ends. In nucleotides, the CDR3 is TGTGCCAGTAGTATGCAACAGGCATATGGCTACACCTTC. Amino acid sequence: CASSMQQAYGYTF.

The V gene is TRBV21-1, the J gene TRBJ2-7; TRBD1, the D gene given by the table, was not confirmed from the DNA. TRBV21-1 counts as a pseudogene. This CDR3 has 8 residues. CDR3 loop: CARTGQYF. In nucleotides, the CDR3 is TGTGCCAGAACAGGGCAGTACTTC.

The chain combines TRBV10-2 with TRBJ1-6; TRBD1 aligns across 8 bases. J lost 6 bases, V lost 4 bases, and 2 bases had no gene match. CDR3 length: 14 residues. Germline CDR1 WSHSY, CDR2 SAAADI. The CDR3, as DNA: TGCGCCAGCAGTGGGACAGGGCCTAATTCACCCCTCCACTTT. It yields the protein CASSGTGPNSPLHF.

The rearrangement uses TRBV16 and TRBJ1-5; D gene ambiguous. The germline V and J ends were trimmed by 2 bases and 6 bases, with 11 bases remaining between them. Germline CDR1 reads KGHSY; CDR2 reads FQNENV. The CDR3 loop spans 14 amino acids. This CDR3 is CASSQVRGIQPQHF. DNA of the CDR3: TGTGCCAGCAGCCAAGTTCGGGGAATTCAGCCCCAGCATTTT.

In this sample, this clone turned up a few times. The rearrangement joins TRBV5-8 to TRBJ1-3, with unresolved D. There are 16 residues in the CDR3. Germline V gene lookup returns CDR1 SGHTS and CDR2 YDEGEE. V lost 3 bases to trimming and J lost 3 bases, with 16 bases between them. The DNA of the CDR3 is TGTGCCAGCAGCTCGAACATACGACTGGTTGGAAACACCATATATTTT. Amino acids: CASSSNIRLVGNTIYF.

In DNA form, the CDR3 reads TGTGCCAGCAGGGACGGTCCGGCGGAGTACCAAGAGACCCAGTACTTC. Translation gives CASRDGPAEYQETQYF. This chain uses TRBV6-4 with TRBJ2-5; D remains unclear. Germline loops: CDR1 MRHNA, CDR2 SNTAGT. This CDR3 is 16 amino acids long. The germline V and J ends were trimmed by 6 bases and 0 bases, with 17 bases remaining between them.

The chain couples TRBV18 to TRBJ2-3, with 7 positions matching TRBD2. Trimming cost V 3 bases and J 5 bases; bases outside gene matches: 11. There are 16 residues in the CDR3. The germline gives CDR1 KGHSH, CDR2 LQKENI. DNA of the CDR3: TGTGCCAGCTCACCCTCCCTTGGCGGGGGTCTAGATACGCAGTATTTT. Encoded protein: CASSPSLGGGLDTQYF.

The J gene is TRBJ2-7, the V gene TRBV27; the D gene is possibly TRBD2 (6 bases). This CDR3 region has 14 residues. Trimming shortened V by 3 bases and J by 2 bases, and 11 bases separated the two germline ends. Germline V CDR1 and CDR2: MNHEY, SMNVEV (reference sequence). The CDR3 here is CASSFGGAAYEQYF. Here the CDR3 DNA reads TGTGCCAGCAGTTTCGGCGGGGCCGCCTACGAGCAGTACTTC.

The J gene is TRBJ1-2, the V gene TRBV27; tentatively, D is TRBD1 (5 bases). The CDR3 is 11 residues long. Germline V gives CDR1 MNHEY, CDR2 SMNVEV (reference sequence). V was clipped by 8 bases and J by 6 bases, with 10 bases between them. The CDR3 protein is CASGGFNGYTF. The DNA for the CDR3 is TGTGCCAGCGGGGGGTTTAATGGCTACACCTTC.

J is TRBJ1-5 and V is TRBV11-2; possible D gene TRBD1, 5 bases. The CDR3 is 18 amino acids. Trimming took 5 bases from V and 2 from J, leaving 22 bases between them. Germline CDR1 reads SGHAT; CDR2 reads FQNNGV. CDR3 amino acids: CASSPSRGVTLGNQPQHF. CDR3 nucleotide sequence: TGTGCCAGCAGCCCCTCTAGAGGGGTGACCCTCGGCAATCAGCCCCAGCATTTT.

This clone appeared a few times. The J gene is TRBJ1-1, the V gene TRBV4-1; D is uncertain. Germline lookup yields CDR1 MGHRA and CDR2 YSYEKL. V was shortened by 1 base and J by 4 bases, with 10 bases between the two germline ends. The CDR3 is 14 residues long. The CDR3 DNA sequence: TGCGCCAGCAGCCAAGGGGCAGTCCTCACTGAAGCTTTCTTT. Amino acids: CASSQGAVLTEAFF.